This entry concerns a single T cell receptor beta chain. Its target is not known. This entry belongs to a study of T cells after yellow fever vaccination. Across the whole study: Any fraction with a low cell number was prepared using SMART-Seq v4 Ultra Low Input. Study outcomes and limitations: Abundant bulk-derived clonotypes could contaminate FACS-sorted repertoires.

Trimming took off 4 bases at V and 0 bases at J, with 9 bases between the two ends. CDR1 SGHRS and CDR2 YFSETQ come from the germline V gene. The CDR3 is 14 residues long. It was through 5'RACE template switching that TCR cDNA was made, with a universal primer site and UMIs added. Each CDR3 protein is one row after TCRdb ran MiXCR on the 5' RACE reads. The sample contains nearly 350,000 distinct CDR3 sequences, roughly 8.3% of which appear only once. Sequenced here: PBMCs, sampled 35 to 50 days after the first yellow fever vaccination. This receptor was obtained from a young man who received the YFV17D yellow fever vaccine. The genes are TRBV5-1 and TRBJ2-3; the D gene is possibly TRBD1 (5 bases). CDR3: CASSGATSTDTQYF. The CDR3 nucleotides read TGCGCCAGCAGCGGGGCGACTAGCACAGATACGCAGTATTTT.